A selection of T cell receptor beta chains follows, all from one sample in a study of radiotherapy plus CTLA-4 blockade in lung cancer. Only in-frame clones appear in the TCRdb table, and some are missing; sequencing was by immunoSEQ multiplex PCR. The data hold tens of thousands of clones, with about 85% observed a single time. The sample was peripheral blood, taken from a patient treated with radiotherapy plus ipilimumab. All receptors derive from a human donor with non-small cell lung cancer who had a complete response to radiotherapy plus ipilimumab. CDR3s leave out the opening cysteine and the closing phenylalanine or tryptophan.

j_call: TRBJ2-1; v_call: TRBV2; cdr3_aa: ASSPRQGHEQF
j_call: TRBJ1-5; v_call: TRBV7-8; cdr3_aa: ASSLGGTEYQPQH
j_call: TRBJ2-3; v_call: TRBV7-2; cdr3_aa: ASSTQGGAHTDTQY
j_call: TRBJ2-3; v_call: TRBV19; cdr3_aa: ASKDRAPDTQY
j_call: TRBJ2-4; v_call: TRBV6-5; cdr3_aa: ASSYSAGLAKNIQY
j_call: TRBJ1-1; v_call: TRBV4-3; cdr3_aa: ASSLIRDGVTEAF
j_call: TRBJ1-2; v_call: TRBV28; cdr3_aa: ASSFVLGISRGYT
j_call: TRBJ1-3; v_call: TRBV19; cdr3_aa: ASSIAQGSGNTIY
j_call: TRBJ1-1; v_call: TRBV11-2; cdr3_aa: ASSLDRNTEAF
j_call: TRBJ1-1; v_call: TRBV7-2; cdr3_aa: ASSSQGRRTEAF
j_call: TRBJ2-1; v_call: TRBV15; cdr3_aa: ATSRGAGANEQF
j_call: TRBJ1-6; v_call: TRBV15; cdr3_aa: ATSRGGTGGSNSPLH
j_call: TRBJ1-2; v_call: TRBV30; cdr3_aa: ASSAGRSNYGYT
j_call: TRBJ1-5; v_call: TRBV6-6; cdr3_aa: ASSWGQGGQPQH
j_call: TRBJ1-2; v_call: TRBV25-1; cdr3_aa: ASSVGPYGYT
j_call: TRBJ2-5; v_call: TRBV6-6; cdr3_aa: ASSYQRGETQY
j_call: TRBJ1-5; v_call: TRBV2; cdr3_aa: ASCGDTRNQPQH
j_call: TRBJ2-3; v_call: TRBV2; cdr3_aa: ASSSDRGSTDTQY
j_call: TRBJ2-7; v_call: TRBV6-5; cdr3_aa: ASSLQGTTYEQY
j_call: TRBJ1-3; v_call: TRBV2; cdr3_aa: ASSLDSFSGNTIY
j_call: TRBJ2-1; v_call: TRBV5-4; cdr3_aa: ASSSGLAGYNEQF
j_call: TRBJ2-3; v_call: TRBV11-2; cdr3_aa: ASRKTLAIVTDTQY
j_call: TRBJ2-5; v_call: TRBV19; cdr3_aa: ASSIGQGVAAQY
j_call: TRBJ2-1; v_call: TRBV14; cdr3_aa: ASSRSIYNEQF
j_call: TRBJ2-1; v_call: TRBV7-9; cdr3_aa: ASNPWTGKGNEQF
j_call: TRBJ1-1; v_call: TRBV7-9; cdr3_aa: ASSVQRNTEAF
j_call: TRBJ1-2; v_call: TRBV5-1; cdr3_aa: ASSLGQGLGYT
j_call: TRBJ2-5; v_call: TRBV4-3; cdr3_aa: ASSQETGRNGETQY
j_call: TRBJ2-1; v_call: TRBV7-2; cdr3_aa: ASSLLSGTGGGEQF
j_call: TRBJ1-1; v_call: TRBV6-1; cdr3_aa: ASSDSAGGTEAF
j_call: TRBJ2-4; v_call: TRBV19; cdr3_aa: ASSPKQDGKNIQY
j_call: TRBJ1-2; v_call: TRBV5-6; cdr3_aa: ASRSTGEYGYT
j_call: TRBJ2-7; v_call: TRBV11-2; cdr3_aa: ASSSSPGYEQY
j_call: TRBJ1-2; v_call: TRBV19; cdr3_aa: ASLGQVLHGYT
j_call: TRBJ2-1; v_call: TRBV5-6; cdr3_aa: ASSSQGWVEQF
j_call: TRBJ2-7; v_call: TRBV18; cdr3_aa: ASSQGQDSYEQY
j_call: TRBJ1-2; v_call: TRBV6-1; cdr3_aa: ASSEARRGLLHRRAPYGYT